What follows are 11 T cell receptor beta chains derived from one specimen sequenced in a study of blood T cell repertoires in COVID-19. Sequencing was performed with immunoSEQ multiplex PCR; in TCRdb, only in-frame clones are kept and a portion is missing. Of some 200,000 clones listed, under 85% are singletons. Sequencing was carried out using peripheral blood. The receptors originated from a woman aged 80 or over with acute or convalescent COVID-19.

This clone was recorded only once. The chain is built from TRBV6-6 and TRBJ1-2, with D possibly being TRBD1 (5 bases). CDR1 is MNHNY and CDR2 is SVGAGI in the germline V gene (reference sequence). V lost 7 bases, J lost 6 bases, and 21 bases lay in between. CDR3 size: 15 residues. The CDR3 nucleotides read TGTGCCAGCATTCCCACGGGGGGACTTCCCCATGGCTACACCTTC. Its translation: CASIPTGGLPHGYTF.

This clone showed up just a few times. The chain has TRBV4-1 and TRBJ2-7, with 9 bases lining up with TRBD2. The CDR3 covers 16 residues. V lost 4 bases and J lost 1; bases outside the gene matches: 8. The germline CDR1 and CDR2 sequences are MGHRA and YSYEKL. The CDR3 nucleotides read TGCGCCAGCAGCCCCGGAGGAGCGGGAGGTTCCTACGAGCAGTACTTC. Translated, it gives CASSPGGAGGSYEQYF.

This chain connects TRBV7-9 to TRBJ1-3, with D possibly being TRBD1 (6 bases). Germline assignment: CDR1 SEHNR and CDR2 FQNEAQ (reference sequence). The CDR3 loop spans 17 amino acids. Deletions cut 5 bases from V and 2 bases from J, with 19 bases between. CDR3 nucleotide sequence: TGTGCCAGCAGCCCCACACAGGGCCCGAGACCTGGAAACACCATATATTTT. Translation: CASSPTQGPRPGNTIYF.

The chain combines TRBV5-1 with TRBJ2-5, with TRBD1 matching over 8 bases. Trimming cost V 0 bases and J 5 bases; bases outside gene matches: 6. Germline lookup yields CDR1 SGHRS and CDR2 YFSETQ. This CDR3 has 15 amino acids. This CDR3 reads CASSLEGRGHETQYF. The DNA of the CDR3 is TGCGCCAGCAGCTTGGAGGGCAGGGGGCACGAGACCCAGTACTTC.

In this sample, this clone turned up once. The chain combines TRBV7-2 with TRBJ1-2; D gene unclear. The ends were cut back, 1 base at V and 2 bases at J, with 8 bases in the middle. The germline CDR1 and CDR2 sequences are SGHTA and FQGNSA. The CDR3 contains 14 residues. The CDR3 region has the DNA TGTGCCAGCAGCTTAGGTCAGAACAACTATGGCTACACCTTC. It specifies CASSLGQNNYGYTF.

This sequence joins TRBV19 and TRBJ2-3, with 10 nucleotides matching TRBD2. Germline values: CDR1 LNHDA, CDR2 SQIVND (reference sequence). The CDR3 totals 16 residues. With V trimmed by 5 bases and J by 7 bases, 12 bases remained unmatched. The CDR3 region is CASSVPGLANVNTQYF. The CDR3, as DNA: TGTGCCAGTAGTGTTCCGGGACTAGCGAATGTAAATACGCAGTATTTT.

The chain joins TRBV11-2 to TRBJ2-3; the match to TRBD2 covers 8 bases. The CDR3 runs 15 residues. After removal of 1 base from V and 2 bases from J, the junction contained 2 bases not matched to a gene. CDR1 is SGHAT, CDR2 FQNNGV, per germline. For the CDR3, the DNA is TGTGCCAGCAGCTTAGCGGGAGGGCCCACAGATACGCAGTATTTT. Its protein is CASSLAGGPTDTQYF.

This clone has only a few counts. The rearrangement links TRBV7-9 to TRBJ2-1; TRBD2 agrees at 10 bases. The CDR3 is made up of 16 amino acids. Losses at the gene ends were 3 bases for V and 0 bases for J; bases not matched to a gene: 2. Germline lookup yields CDR1 SEHNR and CDR2 FQNEAQ (reference sequence). The CDR3 bases are TGTGCCAGCAGCTTTAAGCGGGGGGGCTCCTACAATGAGCAGTTCTTC. Encoded protein: CASSFKRGGSYNEQFF.

The gene calls are TRBV7-8 and TRBJ2-1, with 14 bases identical to TRBD2. The CDR3 totals 16 residues. CDR1 is SGHVS and CDR2 is FQNEAQ in the germline V gene. V trimming: 4 bases; J trimming: 8 bases; junction bases outside the gene matches: 7. The CDR3 DNA follows: TGTGCCAGCAGCTACGGGACTAGCGGGAGTGGGTATGAGCAGTTCTTC. As protein: CASSYGTSGSGYEQFF. The full variable domain, in which reference TRBV7-8 and TRBJ2-1 provide the parts outside the CDR3, is GAGVSQSPRYKVAKRGQDVALRCDPISGHVSLFWYQQALGQGPEFLTYFQNEAQLDKSGLPSDRFFAERPEGSVSTLKIQRTQQEDSAVYLCASSYGTSGSGYEQFFGPGTRLTVL.

The chain uses TRBV6-5 and TRBJ2-2; D perhaps matches TRBD1 (5 bases). The CDR3 covers 13 residues. The V gene lost 4 bases and the J gene lost 5 bases, with 8 bases spanning the gap. Germline V CDR1 and CDR2: MNHEY, SVGAGI. CDR3 sequence reads: CASSWAGTGELFF. CDR3 DNA: TGTGCCAGCAGTTGGGCAGGGACCGGGGAGCTGTTTTTT.

CDR3 nucleotide sequence: TGTGCCAGCAGGCCATCAGGGGGCTCGGCGGGAAACACCGGGGAGCTGTTTTTT. Translating it yields CASRPSGGSAGNTGELFF. This chain joins TRBV27 and TRBJ2-2; 8 nucleotides match TRBD1. The CDR3 runs to 18 residues. CDR1 and CDR2 from the germline V gene are MNHEY and SMNVEV (reference sequence). V lost 6 bases, J lost 2 bases, and 14 bases stayed unmatched.